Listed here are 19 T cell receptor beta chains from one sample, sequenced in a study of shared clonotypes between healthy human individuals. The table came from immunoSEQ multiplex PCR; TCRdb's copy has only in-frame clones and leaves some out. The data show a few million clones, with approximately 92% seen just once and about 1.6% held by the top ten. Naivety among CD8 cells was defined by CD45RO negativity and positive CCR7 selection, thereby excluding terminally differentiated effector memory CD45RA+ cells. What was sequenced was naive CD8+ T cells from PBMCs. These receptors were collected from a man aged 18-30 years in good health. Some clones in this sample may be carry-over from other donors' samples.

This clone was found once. Here the CDR3 reads CSVDVSTGKGNEQYF. CDR3 DNA sequence: TGCAGCGTTGACGTATCAACAGGGAAGGGCAACGAGCAGTACTTC. This sequence joins TRBV29-1 and TRBJ2-7; weak D call: TRBD1 (6 bases). CDR3 length: 15 amino acids. Germline V gene sequence: CDR1 SQVTM, CDR2 ANQGSEA. V was cut by 3 bases and J by 5 bases, with 20 bases left in between.

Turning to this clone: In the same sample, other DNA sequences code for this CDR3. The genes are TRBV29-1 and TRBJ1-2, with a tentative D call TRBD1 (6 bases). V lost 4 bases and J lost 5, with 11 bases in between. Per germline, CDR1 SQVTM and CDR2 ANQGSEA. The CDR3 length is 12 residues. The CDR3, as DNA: TGCAGCGTTGTAGGGGGACTTTATGGCTACACCTTC. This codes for CSVVGGLYGYTF.

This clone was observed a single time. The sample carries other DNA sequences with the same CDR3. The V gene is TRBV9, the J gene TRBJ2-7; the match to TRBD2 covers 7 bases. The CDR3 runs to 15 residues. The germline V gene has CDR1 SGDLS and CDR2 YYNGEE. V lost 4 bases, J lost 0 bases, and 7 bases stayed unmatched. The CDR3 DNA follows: TGTGCCAGCAGCCCTTCCGGGGGGAGCTCCTACGAGCAGTACTTC. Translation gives CASSPSGGSSYEQYF.

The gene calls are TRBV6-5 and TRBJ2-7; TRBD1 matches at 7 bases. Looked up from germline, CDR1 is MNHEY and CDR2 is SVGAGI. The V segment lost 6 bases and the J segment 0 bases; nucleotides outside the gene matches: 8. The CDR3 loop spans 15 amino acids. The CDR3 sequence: CASSSRQGSSYEQYF. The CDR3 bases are TGTGCCAGCAGCTCCAGACAGGGTAGCTCCTACGAGCAGTACTTC.

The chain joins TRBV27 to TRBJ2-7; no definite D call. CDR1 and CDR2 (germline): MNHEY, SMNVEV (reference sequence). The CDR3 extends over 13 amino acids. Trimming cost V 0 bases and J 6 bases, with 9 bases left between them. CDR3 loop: CASSLSGSAEQYF. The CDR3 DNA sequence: TGTGCCAGCAGTTTATCAGGTTCGGCCGAGCAGTACTTC.

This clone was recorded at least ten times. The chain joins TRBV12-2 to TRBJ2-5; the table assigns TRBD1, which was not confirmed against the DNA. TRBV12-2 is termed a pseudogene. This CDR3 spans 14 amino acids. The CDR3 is CASRLVQGEETQYF. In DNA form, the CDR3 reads TGTGCAAGTCGCTTAGTACAGGGAGAAGAGACCCAGTACTTC.

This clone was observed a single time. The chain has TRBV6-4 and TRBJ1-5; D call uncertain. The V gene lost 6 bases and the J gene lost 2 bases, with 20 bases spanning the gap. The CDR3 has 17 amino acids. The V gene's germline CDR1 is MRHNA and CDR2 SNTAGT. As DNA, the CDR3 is TGTGCCAGCAGGGGGAAACAAAGCCGCCGGCGCAATCAGCCCCAGCATTTT. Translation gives CASRGKQSRRRNQPQHF.

CDR3 bases: TGCAGCGTTGAAGATCAACAAGAGCAGTACTTC. Protein: CSVEDQQEQYF. This chain joins TRBV29-1 and TRBJ2-7; D is unresolved. This CDR3 region has 11 residues. CDR1 and CDR2 from the germline V gene are SQVTM and ANQGSEA. V gave up 0 bases and J gave up 7 bases, with 7 bases separating them.

CDR3: CASSVTAVDEAFF. The CDR3 DNA sequence: TGTGCCAGCAGCGTAACTGCGGTCGATGAAGCTTTCTTT. The chain has TRBV9 and TRBJ1-1, with D unclear. Trimming cost V 1 base and J 7 bases, with 11 bases left between them. This CDR3 spans 13 amino acids. Germline V gives CDR1 SGDLS, CDR2 YYNGEE.

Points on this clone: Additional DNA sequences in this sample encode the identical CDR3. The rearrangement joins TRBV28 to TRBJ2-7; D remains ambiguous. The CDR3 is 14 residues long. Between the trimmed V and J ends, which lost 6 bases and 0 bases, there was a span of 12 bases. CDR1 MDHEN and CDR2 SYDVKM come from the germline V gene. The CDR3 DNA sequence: TGTGCCAGCAGCTGGGTCCAAGGCTCCTACGAGCAGTACTTC. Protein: CASSWVQGSYEQYF. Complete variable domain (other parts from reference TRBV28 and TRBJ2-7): DVKVTQSSRYLVKRTGEKVFLECVQDMDHENMFWYRQDPGLGLRLIYFSYDVKMKEKGDIPEGYSVSREKKERFSLILESASTNQTSMYLCASSWVQGSYEQYFGPGTRLTVT.

CDR3 in amino acids: CASSLSLGDTDTQYF. Written as DNA, the CDR3 is TGTGCCAGCAGCTTGTCCCTGGGGGACACAGATACGCAGTATTTT. This chain links TRBV7-3 with TRBJ2-3; D is tentatively TRBD1 or TRBD2 (5 bases each). The CDR3 is made up of 15 amino acids. V was clipped by 3 bases and J by 2 bases, with 12 bases between them. Germline CDR1 reads SGHTA; CDR2 reads FQGTGA. The full variable domain, in which reference TRBV7-3 and TRBJ2-3 provide the parts outside the CDR3, is GAGVSQTPSNKVTEKGKYVELRCDPISGHTALYWYRQSLGQGPEFLIYFQGTGAADDSGLPNDRFFAVRPEGSVSTLKIQRTERGDSAVYLCASSLSLGDTDTQYFGPGTRLTVL.

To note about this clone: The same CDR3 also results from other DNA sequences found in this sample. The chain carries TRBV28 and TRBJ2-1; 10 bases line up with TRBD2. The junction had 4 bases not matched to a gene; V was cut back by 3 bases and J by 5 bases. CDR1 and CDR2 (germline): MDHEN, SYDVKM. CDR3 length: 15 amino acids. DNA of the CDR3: TGTGCCAGCAGTTTGGGTCTAGCGGGAGACAATGAGCAGTTCTTC. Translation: CASSLGLAGDNEQFF.

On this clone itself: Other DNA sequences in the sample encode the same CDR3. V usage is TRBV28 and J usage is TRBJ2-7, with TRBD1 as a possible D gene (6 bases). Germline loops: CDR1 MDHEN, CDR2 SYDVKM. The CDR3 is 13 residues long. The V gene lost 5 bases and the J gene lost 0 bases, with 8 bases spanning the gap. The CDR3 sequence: CASSQDSSYEQYF. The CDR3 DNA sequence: TGTGCCAGCAGTCAGGACAGCTCCTACGAGCAGTACTTC.

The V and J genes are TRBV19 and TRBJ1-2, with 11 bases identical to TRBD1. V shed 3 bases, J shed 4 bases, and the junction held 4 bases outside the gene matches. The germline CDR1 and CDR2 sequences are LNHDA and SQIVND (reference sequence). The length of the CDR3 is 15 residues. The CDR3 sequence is CASSMGQGVLYGYTF. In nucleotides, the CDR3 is TGTGCCAGTAGTATGGGACAGGGGGTTCTCTATGGCTACACCTTC.

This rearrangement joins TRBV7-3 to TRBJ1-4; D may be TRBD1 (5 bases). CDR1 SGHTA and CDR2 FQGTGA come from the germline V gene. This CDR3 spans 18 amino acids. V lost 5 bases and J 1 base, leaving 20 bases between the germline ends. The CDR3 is CASSQYPRGDGTNEKLFF. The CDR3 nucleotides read TGTGCCAGCAGCCAATATCCGAGGGGCGACGGAACTAATGAAAAACTGTTTTTT.

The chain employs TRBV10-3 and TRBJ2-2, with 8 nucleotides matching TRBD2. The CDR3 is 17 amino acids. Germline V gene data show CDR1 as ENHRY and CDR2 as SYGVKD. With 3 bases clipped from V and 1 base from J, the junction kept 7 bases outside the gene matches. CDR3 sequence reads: CAISDGSSGRNTGELFF. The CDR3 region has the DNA TGTGCCATCAGTGACGGGTCAAGCGGGAGGAACACCGGGGAGCTGTTTTTT.

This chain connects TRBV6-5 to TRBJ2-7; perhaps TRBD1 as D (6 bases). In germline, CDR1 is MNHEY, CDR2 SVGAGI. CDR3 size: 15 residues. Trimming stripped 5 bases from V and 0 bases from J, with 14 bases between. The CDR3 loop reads CASSPSGHRSYEQYF. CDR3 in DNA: TGTGCCAGCAGTCCATCGGGACATCGCTCCTACGAGCAGTACTTC.

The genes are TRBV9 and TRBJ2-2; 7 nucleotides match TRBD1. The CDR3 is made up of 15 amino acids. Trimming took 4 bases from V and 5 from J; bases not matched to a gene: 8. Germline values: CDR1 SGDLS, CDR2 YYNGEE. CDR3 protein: CASSTGVTRTGELFF. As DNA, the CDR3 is TGTGCCAGCAGCACAGGGGTTACAAGGACCGGGGAGCTGTTTTTT.

CDR3: CASSELRGPYNEQFF. CDR3 DNA sequence: TGTGCCAGCAGTGAGCTGCGGGGGCCCTACAATGAGCAGTTCTTC. The chain carries TRBV6-4 and TRBJ2-1; tentative D call: TRBD2 (7 bases). Trimming left V 3 bases short and J 2 bases short, with 11 bases between. Germline assignment: CDR1 MRHNA and CDR2 SNTAGT. The CDR3 is made up of 15 amino acids.